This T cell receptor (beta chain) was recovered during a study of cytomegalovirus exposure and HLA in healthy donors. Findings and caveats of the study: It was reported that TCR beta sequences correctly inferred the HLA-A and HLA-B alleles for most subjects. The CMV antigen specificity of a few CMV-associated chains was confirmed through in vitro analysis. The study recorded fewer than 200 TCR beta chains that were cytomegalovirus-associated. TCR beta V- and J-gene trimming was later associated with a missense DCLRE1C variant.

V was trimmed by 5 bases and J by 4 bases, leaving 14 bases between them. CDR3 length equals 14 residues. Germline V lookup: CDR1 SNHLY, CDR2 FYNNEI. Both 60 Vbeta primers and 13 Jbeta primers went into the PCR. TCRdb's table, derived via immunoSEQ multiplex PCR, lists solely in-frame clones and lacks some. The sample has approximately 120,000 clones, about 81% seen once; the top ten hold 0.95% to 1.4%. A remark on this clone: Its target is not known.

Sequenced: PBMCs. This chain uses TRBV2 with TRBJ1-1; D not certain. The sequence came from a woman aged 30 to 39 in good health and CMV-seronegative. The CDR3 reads CASSSSTGGTEAFF. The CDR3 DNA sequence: TGTGCCAGCAGTAGTTCTACCGGAGGCACTGAAGCTTTCTTT.